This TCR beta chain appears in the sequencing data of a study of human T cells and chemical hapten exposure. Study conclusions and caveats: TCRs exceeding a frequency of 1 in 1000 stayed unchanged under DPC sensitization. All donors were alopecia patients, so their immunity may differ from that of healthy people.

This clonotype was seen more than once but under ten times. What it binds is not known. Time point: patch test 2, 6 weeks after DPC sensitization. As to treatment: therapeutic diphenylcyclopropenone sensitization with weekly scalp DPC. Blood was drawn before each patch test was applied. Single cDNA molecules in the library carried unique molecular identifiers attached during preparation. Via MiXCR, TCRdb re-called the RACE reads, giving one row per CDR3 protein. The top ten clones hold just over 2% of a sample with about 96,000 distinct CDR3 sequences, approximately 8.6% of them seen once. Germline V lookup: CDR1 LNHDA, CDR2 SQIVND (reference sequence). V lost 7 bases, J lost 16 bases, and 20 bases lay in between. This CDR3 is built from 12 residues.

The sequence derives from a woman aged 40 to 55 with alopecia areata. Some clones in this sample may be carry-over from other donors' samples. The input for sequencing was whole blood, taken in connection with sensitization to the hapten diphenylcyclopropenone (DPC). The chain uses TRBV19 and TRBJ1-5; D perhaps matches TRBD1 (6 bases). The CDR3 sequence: CASKGDALTYHF. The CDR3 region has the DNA TGTGCCAGTAAGGGGGACGCGCTTACTTATCATTTT.